Below, 28 T cell receptor beta chains from the same sample are listed, as sequenced in a study of post-analysis software for immune sequencing data. Notes on the study in general: The five TRBV segments detected at higher frequency in patients than in controls included TRBV5-6, TRBV5-1 and TRBV20-1.

Researchers reported that TCR beta cDNA libraries carried unique molecular identifiers. TCRdb re-called the PCR reads through MiXCR, storing one row per CDR3 protein. The profile shows about 770,000 distinct CDR3 sequences, around 46% of them singletons. For these TCRs, the target antigens are not known. Sequencing input: blood. Receptor source: a girl aged 5 to 17 with multiple sclerosis.

The table lists this clonotype with a count of one. The rearrangement links TRBV4-3 to TRBJ2-3; unclear D gene. The V gene's germline CDR1 is LGHNA and CDR2 YSLEER. The CDR3 covers 16 residues. The V gene lost 0 bases and the J gene lost 2 bases, with 12 bases spanning the gap. As DNA, the CDR3 is TGCGCCAGCAGCCAAGATCCCCAGACGAACACAGATACGCAGTATTTT. Translating gives CASSQDPQTNTDTQYF.

The chain is built from TRBV12-5 and TRBJ1-2; D not resolved. The germline V gene encodes CDR1 LGHNT and CDR2 FRNRAP. The CDR3 consists of 13 residues. Trimming pared 1 base from V and 3 bases from J, leaving 6 bases between. The CDR3 coding sequence is TGTGCTAGTGGTTTGGACAGCGACTATGGCTACACCTTC. This codes for CASGLDSDYGYTF.

There are a few counts of this clonotype. The chain carries TRBV10-3 and TRBJ1-2; D remains ambiguous. Trimming pared 7 bases from V and 8 bases from J, leaving 11 bases between. CDR1 ENHRY and CDR2 SYGVKD come from the germline V gene. This CDR3 spans 11 amino acids. CDR3 in amino acids: CAINEGAGYTF. CDR3 DNA sequence: TGTGCCATCAACGAGGGTGCGGGCTACACCTTC.

The V and J genes are TRBV29-1 and TRBJ2-1; D is unclear. V was clipped by 4 bases and J by 0 bases, with 10 bases between them. Germline values: CDR1 SQVTM, CDR2 ANQGSEA. The CDR3 loop spans 14 amino acids. Written as DNA, the CDR3 is TGCAGCGTTGGGCGACTCCTCTCCTACAATGAGCAGTTCTTC. Its translation is CSVGRLLSYNEQFF.

The genes are TRBV29-1 and TRBJ1-2; a weak D match, TRBD1 (6 bases). CDR1 and CDR2 (germline): SQVTM, ANQGSEA. This CDR3 has 13 amino acids. V shed 3 bases and J shed 2 bases, with 10 bases lying between them. CDR3 nucleotide sequence: TGCAGCGTTGATGCAGGGGTGAACTATGGCTACACCTTC. Translated, it gives CSVDAGVNYGYTF.

A few counts support this clonotype. V is TRBV7-3 and J is TRBJ2-2; 10 bases fit TRBD2. The J segment lost 1 base and the V segment lost 5 bases, leaving 4 bases of the junction unmatched. The CDR3 has 16 residues. Per germline, CDR1 SGHTA and CDR2 FQGTGA. CDR3 amino acids: CASSPRTSGNTGELFF. Written as DNA, the CDR3 is TGTGCCAGCAGCCCACGGACTAGCGGGAACACCGGGGAGCTGTTTTTT.

The V and J genes are TRBV20-1 and TRBJ2-7; a weak D match, TRBD2 (5 bases). Trimming left V 2 bases short and J 5 bases short, with 13 bases between. Germline V gene lookup returns CDR1 DFQATT and CDR2 SNEGSKA (reference sequence). The CDR3 consists of 13 residues. The CDR3 sequence: CSARRLAGNEQYF. The CDR3 DNA is TGCAGTGCTAGAAGACTTGCCGGGAACGAGCAGTACTTC.

V usage is TRBV7-9 and J usage is TRBJ2-7, with a possible D match to TRBD1 (6 bases). V lost 4 bases to trimming and J lost 2 bases, with 12 bases between them. Germline values: CDR1 SEHNR, CDR2 FQNEAQ (reference sequence). CDR3 length: 14 amino acids. The DNA for the CDR3 is TGTGCCAGCAGCTCTAGGGACATGACCTACGAGCAGTACTTC. Translating gives CASSSRDMTYEQYF.

This chain connects TRBV29-1 to TRBJ2-5; no definite D call. CDR3 length equals 11 residues. Germline V lookup: CDR1 SQVTM, CDR2 ANQGSEA. V was shortened by 6 bases and J by 2 bases, with 7 bases between the two germline ends. For the CDR3, the DNA is TGCAGCGTCGGAGAGCAAGAGACCCAGTACTTC. Amino acids: CSVGEQETQYF.

This clonotype was observed a handful of times. The chain combines TRBV9 with TRBJ2-1; the match to TRBD2 covers 9 bases. The CDR3 has 17 amino acids. Germline values: CDR1 SGDLS, CDR2 YYNGEE. The trim removed 0 bases at V and 3 bases at J, leaving 7 bases unmatched. CDR3 sequence: CASSVEGGRAIYNEQFF. The CDR3 DNA is TGTGCCAGCAGCGTAGAAGGCGGGAGGGCAATCTACAATGAGCAGTTCTTC.

This clonotype is a singleton in its sample. The V and J genes are TRBV7-2 and TRBJ2-5; possible D gene TRBD1, 7 bases. Deletions cut 3 bases from V and 9 bases from J, with 17 bases between. The germline CDR1 and CDR2 sequences are SGHTA and FQGNSA. This CDR3 comprises 14 residues. CDR3 region: CASSFRQGGVAQYF. The DNA of the CDR3 is TGTGCCAGCAGCTTCAGGCAGGGGGGTGTCGCCCAGTACTTC.

This clonotype was seen more than once but under ten times. V is TRBV6-5 and J is TRBJ2-2; 7 bases are shared with TRBD1. CDR3 length equals 15 residues. CDR1 is MNHEY, CDR2 SVGAGI, per germline. Germline trimming cut 1 base from V and 5 bases from J; bases unmatched to any gene: 4. The CDR3 coding sequence is TGTGCCAGCAGTTACTTGACAGGGCGGACCGGGGAGCTGTTTTTT. As protein: CASSYLTGRTGELFF.

The gene calls are TRBV27 and TRBJ1-5, with D unresolved. Germline V gene lookup returns CDR1 MNHEY and CDR2 SMNVEV (reference sequence). The CDR3 spans 14 residues. V lost 3 bases and J 2 bases, leaving 8 bases between the germline ends. In nucleotides, the CDR3 is TGTGCCAGCAGTTTGTGGTCGGGCAATCAGCCCCAGCATTTT. Translation: CASSLWSGNQPQHF.

As DNA, the CDR3 is TGCAGCGTTGAAAACCCCGGGGTTAGCACAGATACGCAGTATTTT. Translating it yields CSVENPGVSTDTQYF. The gene calls are TRBV29-1 and TRBJ2-3, with D perhaps TRBD2 (5 bases). Germline CDR1 and CDR2: SQVTM and ANQGSEA. The length of the CDR3 is 15 residues. Trimming shortened V by 2 bases and J by 0 bases, and 12 bases separated the two germline ends.

This clonotype was counted many times. This sequence joins TRBV10-3 and TRBJ2-7; TRBD2 agrees at 14 bases. The junction had 3 bases not matched to a gene; V was cut back by 5 bases and J by 6 bases. CDR3 length: 14 amino acids. CDR1 and CDR2 from the germline V gene are ENHRY and SYGVKD. The CDR3 DNA reads as TGTGCCATCAGTCGACTAGCGGGAGGGCTCGAGCAGTACTTC. Its translation: CAISRLAGGLEQYF.

A few counts support this clonotype. The chain is built from TRBV4-1 and TRBJ2-2, with 14 bases aligning to TRBD2. Unmatched junction bases numbered 8, after V lost 4 bases and J lost 7 bases. From germline, CDR1 is MGHRA and CDR2 YSYEKL. The CDR3 consists of 17 residues. CDR3 DNA sequence: TGCGCCAGCAGCCGGGGACTAGCGGGAGCGCTGGGCGGGGAGCTGTTTTTT. This sequence encodes CASSRGLAGALGGELFF.

The chain uses TRBV6-5 and TRBJ1-2; D call uncertain. Per germline, CDR1 MNHEY and CDR2 SVGAGI. Trimming took off 0 bases at V and 6 bases at J, with 11 bases between the two ends. This CDR3 spans 14 amino acids. The CDR3 spells CASSYSRQLDGYTF. CDR3 coding DNA: TGTGCCAGCAGTTACTCGCGTCAACTTGATGGCTACACCTTC.

The chain has TRBV11-3 and TRBJ2-4, with 9 bases matching TRBD1. The CDR3 extends over 13 amino acids. The V gene's germline CDR1 is SGHNT and CDR2 YENEEA. With 0 bases clipped from V and 15 bases from J, the junction kept 6 bases outside the gene matches. For the CDR3, the DNA is TGTGCCAGCAGCTTAGACCGGACAGGGGAGCGGTACTTC. It is translated as CASSLDRTGERYF.

This clonotype has more than one count but fewer than ten. The V gene is TRBV20-1, the J gene TRBJ2-7; 8 bases agree with TRBD2. The CDR3 runs 11 residues. CDR1 DFQATT and CDR2 SNEGSKA come from the germline V gene (reference sequence). V shed 3 bases and J 10 bases; nucleotides not matched to a gene: 5. In DNA form, the CDR3 reads TGCAGTGCTAGGGGACTAGAGCCCCAGTACTTC. Amino acids: CSARGLEPQYF.

The V gene is TRBV7-8, the J gene TRBJ1-2; D not certain. V was pared by 0 bases and J by 4 bases, with 12 bases between. CDR1 and CDR2 (germline): SGHVS, FQNEAQ. This CDR3 contains 15 residues. The CDR3 DNA reads as TGTGCCAGCAGCTTAGCGGCCCCCGGAAGCTATGGCTACACCTTC. It is translated as CASSLAAPGSYGYTF.

The CDR3: CASSKKQGSGSYNEQFF. The DNA of the CDR3 is TGTGCCAGCAGTAAGAAACAGGGGAGTGGGTCCTACAATGAGCAGTTCTTC. The V call is TRBV6-1, the J call TRBJ2-1; 7 nucleotides agree with TRBD1. CDR3 length equals 17 residues. V lost 5 bases and J lost 1; bases outside the gene matches: 11. The germline gives CDR1 MNHNS, CDR2 SASEGT.

This clonotype was observed at least ten times. The rearrangement uses TRBV6-5 and TRBJ1-2; 9 positions match TRBD1. The trim removed 4 bases at V and 6 bases at J, leaving 9 bases unmatched. The CDR3 consists of 15 residues. The germline V gene encodes CDR1 MNHEY and CDR2 SVGAGI. The chain's CDR3 is CASSLVTGTGHGYTF. In DNA, the CDR3 is TGTGCCAGCAGTTTGGTAACCGGGACAGGGCATGGCTACACCTTC.

On this clonotype itself: Compared with germline, one end of the junction differs, possibly owing to a read error. J is TRBJ2-7 and V is TRBV6-1, with TRBD2 as a possible D gene (6 bases). CDR3 size: 14 residues. Germline V gene lookup returns CDR1 MNHNS and CDR2 SASEGT. Here the CDR3 DNA reads TGTGCCAGCAGTGAATCCGGGAGAACCTACGTGCAGTACTTC. It codes for CASSESGRTYVQYF.

The rearrangement uses TRBV6-5 and TRBJ1-2; 9 bases match TRBD1. The CDR3 length is 16 residues. J lost 8 bases, V lost 0 bases, and 10 bases had no gene match. Germline-derived CDR1 and CDR2 are MNHEY and SVGAGI. The CDR3 bases are TGTGCCAGCAGTTACTCGGGGACAGGGTCGAGGGTCGGCTACACCTTC. This sequence encodes CASSYSGTGSRVGYTF.

This clonotype was recorded a few times. V usage is TRBV5-1 and J usage is TRBJ1-5, with TRBD1 as a possible D gene (5 bases). Germline CDR1 and CDR2: SGHRS and YFSETQ. The CDR3 consists of 15 residues. V lost 1 base to trimming and J lost 3 bases, with 11 bases between them. In nucleotides, the CDR3 is TGCGCCAGCAGCTTGACTGGGGACGTCAATCAGCCCCAGCATTTT. It codes for CASSLTGDVNQPQHF.

The chain employs TRBV9 and TRBJ2-1; a weak D match, TRBD1 (7 bases). V shed 0 bases and J shed 8 bases, with 12 bases lying between them. This CDR3 has 14 amino acids. Germline V lookup: CDR1 SGDLS, CDR2 YYNGEE. CDR3 sequence (DNA): TGTGCCAGCAGCGTAGAGGGAGGACAGGATGAGCAGTTCTTC. Encoded protein: CASSVEGGQDEQFF.

This clonotype was detected only a few times. The V gene is TRBV21-1, the J gene TRBJ2-1; TRBD2 is the table's D call, not checked against the DNA. TRBV21-1 is a pseudogene. CDR3 length: 16 residues. The CDR3: CASSLVAGVQVGEQFF. In nucleotides, the CDR3 is TGTGCCAGCAGCCTCGTCGCCGGGGTCCAGGTGGGTGAGCAGTTCTTC.

This chain joins TRBV4-1 and TRBJ2-5; D may be TRBD2 (5 bases). This CDR3 is 13 amino acids long. Germline loops: CDR1 MGHRA, CDR2 YSYEKL. V was pared by 2 bases and J by 5 bases, with 9 bases between. The DNA for the CDR3 is TGCGCCAGCAGCCAAACCGGGATCGAGACCCAGTACTTC. Residues: CASSQTGIETQYF.